This is a list of T cell receptor beta chains from one sample in a study of T-cell reconstitution after alpha-beta-depleted transplantation in children. MiXCR, run by TCRdb on the PCR reads, gives a single entry per CDR3 protein. The sample includes fewer than 550,000 distinct CDR3 sequences, roughly 11% of them seen just once. This sample comprised PBMCs, mostly from graft donor cells, obtained 180 days after TCRalphabeta/CD19-depleted stem cell transplant. All receptors come from a female patient aged 2-15 years who had a stem cell transplant for aplastic anemia, so the T cells may come from the graft donor. CDR3s include the opening cysteine and the closing phenylalanine or tryptophan. A D gene is named only where the DNA matches it firmly. Expanded clones get a size class; other rows say once, few or many, or leave the size out.

>.|TRBV7-2|.|TRBJ2-2
CASRFFDGELFF
TGTGCTAGCCGCTTTTTTGACGGGGAGCTGTTTTTC
>TRBD2|TRBV7-9|few|TRBJ2-7
CASTPSGRAYEQYF
TGTGCCTCAACGCCCAGCGGGAGGGCCTACGAGCAGTACTTC
>.|TRBV7-2|many|TRBJ2-6
CASNFWSRRPGANVLTF
TGTGCCAGCAATTTTTGGTCCCGACGGCCTGGGGCCAACGTCCTGACTTTC
>TRBD1|TRBV6-4|few|TRBJ2-7
CASMGGTGGYEQYF
TGTGCCAGCATGGGAGGGACAGGGGGCTACGAGCAGTACTTC
>TRBD2|TRBV19|many|TRBJ2-7
CASRELAGGPYEQYF
TGTGCCAGTAGAGAACTAGCGGGAGGTCCCTACGAGCAGTACTTC
>.|TRBV12-3/TRBV12-4|few|TRBJ2-1
CASRQRERHNEQFF
TGTGCCAGCAGGCAACGGGAGAGACACAATGAGCAGTTCTTC
>.|TRBV5-1|many|TRBJ1-2
CASSLDNYGYTF
TGCGCCAGCAGCCTTGACAATTATGGCTACACCTTC
>TRBD2|TRBV6-2/TRBV6-3|.|TRBJ2-2
CASRGLADARNTGELFF
TGTGCCAGCAGGGGACTAGCGGACGCTCGGAACACCGGGGAGCTGTTTTTT
>.|TRBV7-9|.|TRBJ2-3
CASSPPGSTQYF
TGTGCCAGCAGCCCACCGGGGAGTACGCAGTATTTT
>TRBD2|TRBV11-2|few|TRBJ2-7
CASSLVGLAGVGTYEQYF
TGTGCCAGCAGCTTAGTCGGACTAGCGGGGGTAGGAACCTACGAGCAGTACTTC
>.|TRBV4-3|once|TRBJ2-1
CASSQDARTRFANEQFF
TGCGCCAGCAGCCAAGATGCCCGGACCCGTTTTGCGAATGAGCAGTTCTTC
>TRBD2|TRBV20-1|few|TRBJ2-1
CSARDQGRGNEQFF
TGCAGTGCTAGAGATCAAGGGAGGGGCAATGAGCAGTTCTTC
>TRBD1|TRBV18|.|TRBJ2-6
CASSPQRDRVSGANVLTF
TGTGCCAGCTCACCACAGCGGGACAGGGTCTCTGGGGCCAACGTCCTGACTTTC
>.|TRBV4-1|many|TRBJ2-1
CASNPFGVPLVSHNEQFF
TGCGCCAGCAATCCCTTCGGCGTCCCTCTCGTTTCCCACAATGAGCAGTTCTTC
>TRBD1|TRBV20-1|.|TRBJ1-1
CSASSDRVDTEAFF
TGCAGTGCTAGTTCGGACAGGGTCGACACTGAAGCTTTCTTT
>TRBD2|TRBV20-1|.|TRBJ2-1
CSAARASGRDEQFF
TGCAGTGCGGCGAGGGCTAGCGGGAGGGATGAGCAGTTCTTC
>.|TRBV20-1|.|TRBJ2-1
CSARDGTRASYLYNEQFF
TGCAGTGCTAGAGATGGGACCCGCGCTAGCTACCTATACAATGAGCAGTTCTTC
>.|TRBV3-1|.|TRBJ2-2
CASSPRGGTGELFF
TGTGCCAGCAGCCCTAGAGGGGGTACCGGGGAGCTGTTTTTT
>TRBD2|TRBV3-1|few|TRBJ2-2
CASSLGLAGRYNTGELFF
TGTGCCAGCAGCCTCGGACTAGCGGGACGGTACAACACCGGGGAGCTGTTTTTT
>TRBD2|TRBV5-1|many|TRBJ2-1
CASSLRGENEQFF
TGCGCCAGCAGCTTACGGGGGGAGAATGAGCAGTTCTTC
>.|TRBV5-1|.|TRBJ1-1
CASSLVPGRRGSSTEAFF
TGCGCCAGCAGCTTGGTCCCGGGACGCAGAGGGTCTTCCACTGAAGCTTTCTTT
>TRBD1|TRBV29-1|few|TRBJ2-1
CSLASPGGLSSYNEQFF
TGCAGCCTAGCATCCCCAGGGGGCCTGAGCTCCTACAATGAGCAGTTCTTC
>.|TRBV4-3|few|TRBJ2-1
CASSQDQSSYNEQFF
TGCGCCAGCAGCCAAGATCAGAGCTCCTACAATGAGCAGTTCTTC
>TRBD1|TRBV19|many|TRBJ2-5
CASSIQATGTGETQYF
TGTGCCAGTAGTATACAAGCAACCGGGACAGGGGAGACCCAGTACTTC
>.|TRBV7-3|.|TRBJ1-2
CASSSKWPQSLVPSGTKGYTF
TGTGCCAGCAGCTCAAAGTGGCCCCAGTCACTTGTGCCATCAGGGACGAAGGGCTACACCTTC
>TRBD1|TRBV20-1|.|TRBJ2-7
CSAAGTEFFYEQYF
TGCAGTGCTGCCGGGACAGAATTTTTTTACGAGCAGTACTTC
>.|TRBV30|few|TRBJ2-7
CAWSGTAYEQYF
TGTGCCTGGAGTGGGACAGCCTACGAGCAGTACTTC
>TRBD2|TRBV28|.|TRBJ2-7
CASSFDLADLYEQYF
TGTGCCAGCAGTTTTGATCTAGCGGACCTCTACGAGCAGTACTTC
>TRBD1|TRBV12-3/TRBV12-4|few|TRBJ1-1
CASSLRQGALNTEAFF
TGTGCCAGCAGTTTAAGGCAGGGGGCTCTGAACACTGAAGCTTTCTTT
>TRBD1|TRBV20-1|few|TRBJ2-1
CSVQGAGQFF
TGCAGTGTTCAGGGGGCAGGGCAGTTCTTC
>.|TRBV7-2|.|TRBJ2-5
CASSLVMVVLSGGTQYF
TGTGCCAGCAGCTTAGTCATGGTTGTGCTGTCCGGGGGGACCCAGTACTTC
>.|TRBV7-2|few|TRBJ1-2
CASSLTEYGYTF
TGTGCCAGCAGCTTAACAGAGTATGGCTACACCTTC
>.|TRBV7-9|few|TRBJ1-1
CASSLPGPPDRAEAFF
TGTGCCAGCAGCCTGCCAGGGCCACCGGATAGGGCTGAAGCTTTCTTT
>.|TRBV20-1|few|TRBJ2-1
CSARVPLEGKNEQFF
TGCAGTGCTAGAGTTCCCCTCGAGGGGAAGAATGAGCAGTTCTTC
>.|TRBV9|.|TRBJ2-5
CASSVELAGETQYF
TGTGCCAGCAGCGTAGAATTGGCCGGGGAGACCCAGTACTTC
>.|TRBV14|few|TRBJ2-3
CASSQGGYPDTQYF
TGTGCCAGCAGCCAAGGGGGCTACCCAGATACGCAGTATTTT
>.|TRBV7-2|few|TRBJ2-7
CASSSSGYLEQYF
TGTGCCAGCAGCTCATCCGGTTATCTGGAGCAGTACTTC
>TRBD2|TRBV28|.|TRBJ2-1
CASKTLAGSSYNEQFF
TGTGCCAGCAAAACTTTAGCGGGTAGCTCCTACAATGAGCAGTTCTTC
>.|TRBV4-3|.|TRBJ2-2
CASSQVWVRVPGELFF
TGCGCCAGCAGCCAAGTGTGGGTTAGGGTTCCCGGGGAGCTGTTTTTT
>TRBD2|TRBV7-2|few|TRBJ2-7
CASSSGLAGGGEQYF
TGTGCCAGCAGCTCGGGACTAGCGGGAGGCGGCGAGCAGTACTTC
>TRBD1|TRBV7-8|few|TRBJ2-5
CASSRTDRRSETQYF
TGTGCCAGCAGCCGAACGGACAGGCGTTCTGAGACCCAGTACTTC
>TRBD2|TRBV7-3|.|TRBJ2-6
CASSSWVTSGPSGANVLTF
TGTGCCAGCAGCTCCTGGGTGACTAGCGGGCCCTCTGGGGCCAACGTCCTGACTTTC